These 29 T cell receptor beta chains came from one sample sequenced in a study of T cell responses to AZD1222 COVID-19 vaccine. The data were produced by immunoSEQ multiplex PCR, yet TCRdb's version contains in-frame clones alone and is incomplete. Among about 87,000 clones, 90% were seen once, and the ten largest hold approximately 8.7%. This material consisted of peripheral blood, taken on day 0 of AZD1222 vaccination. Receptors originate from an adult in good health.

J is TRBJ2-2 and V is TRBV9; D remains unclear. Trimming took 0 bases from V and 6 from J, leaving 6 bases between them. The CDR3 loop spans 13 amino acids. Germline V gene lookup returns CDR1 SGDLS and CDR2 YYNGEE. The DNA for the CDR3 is TGTGCCAGCAGCGTAGTTTTATCCGGGGAGCTGTTTTTT. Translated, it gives CASSVVLSGELFF.

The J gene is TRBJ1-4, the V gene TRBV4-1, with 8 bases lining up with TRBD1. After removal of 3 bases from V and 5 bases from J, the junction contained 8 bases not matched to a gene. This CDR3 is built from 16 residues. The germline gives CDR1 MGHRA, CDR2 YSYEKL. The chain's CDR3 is CASSHPGTGDNEKLFF. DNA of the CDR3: TGCGCCAGCAGCCACCCCGGGACAGGAGACAATGAAAAACTGTTTTTT.

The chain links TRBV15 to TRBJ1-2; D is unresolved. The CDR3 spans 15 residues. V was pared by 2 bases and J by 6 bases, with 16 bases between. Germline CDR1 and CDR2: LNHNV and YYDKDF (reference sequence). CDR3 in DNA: TGTGCCACCAGCAGAAGCCTATTGGAGCTAGATGGCTACACCTTC. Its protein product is CATSRSLLELDGYTF.

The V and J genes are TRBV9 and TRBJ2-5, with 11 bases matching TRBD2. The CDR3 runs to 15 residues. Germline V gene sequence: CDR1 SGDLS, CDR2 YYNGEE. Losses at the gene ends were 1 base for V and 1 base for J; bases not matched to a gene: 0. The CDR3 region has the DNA TGTGCCAGCAGCGTAACTAGCGGGAGCCAAGAGACCCAGTACTTC. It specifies CASSVTSGSQETQYF.

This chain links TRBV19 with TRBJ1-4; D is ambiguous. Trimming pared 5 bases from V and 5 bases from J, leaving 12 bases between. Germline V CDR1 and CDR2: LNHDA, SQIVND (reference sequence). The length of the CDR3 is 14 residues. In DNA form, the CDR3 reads TGTGCCAGTAGTCCTCGAGCCGGCAATGAAAAACTGTTTTTT. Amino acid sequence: CASSPRAGNEKLFF.

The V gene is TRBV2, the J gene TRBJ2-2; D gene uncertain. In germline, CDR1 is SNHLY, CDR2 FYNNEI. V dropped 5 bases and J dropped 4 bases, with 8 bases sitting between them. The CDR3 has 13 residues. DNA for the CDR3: TGTGCCAGCAGTTTCCAATCCACCGGGGAGCTGTTTTTT. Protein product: CASSFQSTGELFF.

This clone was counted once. As DNA, the CDR3 is TGTGCCAGCAGTACGGAGACCCAGTACTTC. Translation gives CASSTETQYF. The genes are TRBV2 and TRBJ2-5; D call uncertain. The CDR3 length is 10 residues. V was trimmed by 5 bases and J by 5 bases, leaving 3 bases between them. In germline, CDR1 is SNHLY, CDR2 FYNNEI.

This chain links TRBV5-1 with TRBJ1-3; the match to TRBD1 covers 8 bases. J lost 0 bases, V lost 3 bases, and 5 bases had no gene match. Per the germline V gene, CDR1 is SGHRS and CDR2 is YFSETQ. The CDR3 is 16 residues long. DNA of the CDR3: TGCGCCAGCAGCTCCGGGACAGGCAACTCTGGAAACACCATATATTTT. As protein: CASSSGTGNSGNTIYF.

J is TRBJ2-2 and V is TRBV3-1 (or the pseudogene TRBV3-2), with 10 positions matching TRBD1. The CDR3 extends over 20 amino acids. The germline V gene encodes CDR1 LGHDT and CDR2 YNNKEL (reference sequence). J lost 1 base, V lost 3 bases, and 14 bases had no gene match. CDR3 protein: CASSHKPGQGLPRNTGELFF. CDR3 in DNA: TGTGCCAGCAGCCATAAACCGGGACAGGGGTTACCGCGGAACACCGGGGAGCTGTTTTTT.

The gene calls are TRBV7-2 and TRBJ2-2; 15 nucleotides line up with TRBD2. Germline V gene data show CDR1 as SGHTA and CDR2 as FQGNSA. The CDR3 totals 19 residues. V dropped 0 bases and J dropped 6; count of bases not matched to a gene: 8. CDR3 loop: CASSLAPGLAGGPAGELFF. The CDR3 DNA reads TGTGCCAGCAGCTTAGCGCCAGGACTAGCGGGGGGGCCGGCCGGGGAGCTGTTTTTT.

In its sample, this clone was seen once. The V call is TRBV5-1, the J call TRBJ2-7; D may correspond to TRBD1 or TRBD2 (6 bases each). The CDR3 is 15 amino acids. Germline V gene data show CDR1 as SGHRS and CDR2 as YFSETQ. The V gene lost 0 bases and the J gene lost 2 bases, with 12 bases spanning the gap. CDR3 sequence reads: CASSLGEAGAYEQYF. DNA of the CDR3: TGCGCCAGCAGCTTGGGGGAGGCAGGGGCCTACGAGCAGTACTTC.

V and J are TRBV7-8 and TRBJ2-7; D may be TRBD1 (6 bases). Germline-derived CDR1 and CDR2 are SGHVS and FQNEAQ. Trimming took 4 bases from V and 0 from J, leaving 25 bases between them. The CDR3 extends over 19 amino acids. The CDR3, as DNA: TGTGCCAGCAGCTCCTTCTTAATAAACAGGGACCCCCCCTCCTACGAGCAGTACTTC. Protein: CASSSFLINRDPPSYEQYF.

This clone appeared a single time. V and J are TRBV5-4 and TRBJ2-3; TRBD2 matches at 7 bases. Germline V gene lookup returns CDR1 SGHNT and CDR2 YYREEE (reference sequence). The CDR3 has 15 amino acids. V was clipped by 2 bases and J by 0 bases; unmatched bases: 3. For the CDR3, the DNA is TGTGCCAGCAGCTTAGACGGGGGGAGCACAGATACGCAGTATTTT. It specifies CASSLDGGSTDTQYF.

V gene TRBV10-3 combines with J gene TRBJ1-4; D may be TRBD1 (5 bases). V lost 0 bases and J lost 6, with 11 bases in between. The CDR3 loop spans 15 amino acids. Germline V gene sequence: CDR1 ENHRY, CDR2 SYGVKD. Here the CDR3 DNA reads TGTGCCATCAGTGAGTCGGCAGGGACGGATGAAAAACTGTTTTTT. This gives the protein CAISESAGTDEKLFF.

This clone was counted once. This CDR3 reads CASSLHRSSGNTIYF. The CDR3 DNA follows: TGTGCCAGCAGCCTACACCGGAGCTCTGGAAACACCATATATTTT. This chain uses TRBV7-2 with TRBJ1-3; D is unclear. CDR1 is SGHTA, CDR2 FQGNSA, per germline. Trimming removed 5 bases from V and 0 bases from J, with 11 bases in between. The CDR3 length is 15 residues.

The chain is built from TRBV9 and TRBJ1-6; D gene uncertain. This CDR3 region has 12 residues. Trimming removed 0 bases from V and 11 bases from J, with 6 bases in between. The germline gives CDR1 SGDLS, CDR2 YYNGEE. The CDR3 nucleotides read TGTGCCAGCAGCGTAGGGTCTACACCCCTCCACTTT. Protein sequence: CASSVGSTPLHF. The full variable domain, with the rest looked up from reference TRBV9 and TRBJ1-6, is DSGVTQTPKHLITATGQRVTLRCSPRSGDLSVYWYQQSLDQGLQFLIQYYNGEERAKGNILERFSAQQFPDLHSELNLSSLELGDSALYFCASSVGSTPLHFGNGTRLTVT.

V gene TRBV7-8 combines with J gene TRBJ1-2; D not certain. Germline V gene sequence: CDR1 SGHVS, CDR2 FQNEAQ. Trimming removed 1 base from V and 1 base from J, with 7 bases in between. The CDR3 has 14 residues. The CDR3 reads CASSLVGNNYGYTF. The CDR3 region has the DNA TGTGCCAGCAGCTTAGTTGGGAATAACTATGGCTACACCTTC.

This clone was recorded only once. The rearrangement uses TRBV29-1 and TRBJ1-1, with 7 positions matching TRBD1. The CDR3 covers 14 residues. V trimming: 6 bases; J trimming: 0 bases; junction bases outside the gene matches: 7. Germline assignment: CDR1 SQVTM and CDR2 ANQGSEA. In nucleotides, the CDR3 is TGCAGCGTCGGACAGGCCCCCTTGAACACTGAAGCTTTCTTT. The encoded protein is CSVGQAPLNTEAFF. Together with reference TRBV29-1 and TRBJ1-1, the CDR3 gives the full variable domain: SAVISQKPSRDICQRGTSLTIQCQVDSQVTMMFWYRQQPGQSLTLIATANQGSEATYESGFVIDKFPISRPNLTFSTLTVSNMSPEDSSIYLCSVGQAPLNTEAFFGQGTRLTVV.

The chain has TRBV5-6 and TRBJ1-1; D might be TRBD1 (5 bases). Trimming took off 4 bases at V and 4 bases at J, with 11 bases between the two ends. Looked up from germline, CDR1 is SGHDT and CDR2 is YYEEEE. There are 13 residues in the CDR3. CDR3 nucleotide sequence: TGTGCCAGCAGCCCACGCGGGGGCACTGAAGCTTTCTTT. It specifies CASSPRGGTEAFF.

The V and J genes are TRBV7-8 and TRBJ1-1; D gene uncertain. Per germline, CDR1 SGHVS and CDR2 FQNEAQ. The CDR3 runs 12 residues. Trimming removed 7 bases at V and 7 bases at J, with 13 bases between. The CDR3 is CASTPGSNEAFF. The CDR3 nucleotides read TGTGCCAGCACCCCAGGTAGCAATGAAGCTTTCTTT.

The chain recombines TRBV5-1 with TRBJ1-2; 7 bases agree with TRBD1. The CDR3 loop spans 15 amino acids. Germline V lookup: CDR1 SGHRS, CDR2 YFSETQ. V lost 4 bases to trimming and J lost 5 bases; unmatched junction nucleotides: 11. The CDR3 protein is CASSPPQGGTYGYTF. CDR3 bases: TGCGCCAGCAGCCCGCCTCAGGGGGGGACTTATGGCTACACCTTC.

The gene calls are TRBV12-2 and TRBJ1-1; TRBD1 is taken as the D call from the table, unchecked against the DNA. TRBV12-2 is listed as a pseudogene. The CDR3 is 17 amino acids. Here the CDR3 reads CASRASGTGGAGTEAFF. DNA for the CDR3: TGTGCAAGTCGCGCCTCCGGGACAGGGGGCGCAGGCACTGAAGCTTTCTTT.

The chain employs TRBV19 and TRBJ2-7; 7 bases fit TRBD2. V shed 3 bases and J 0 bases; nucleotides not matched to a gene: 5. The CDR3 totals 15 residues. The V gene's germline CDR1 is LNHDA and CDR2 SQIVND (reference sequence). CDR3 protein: CASSIGGGRSYEQYF. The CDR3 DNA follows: TGTGCCAGTAGTATCGGCGGGGGTCGCTCCTACGAGCAGTACTTC.

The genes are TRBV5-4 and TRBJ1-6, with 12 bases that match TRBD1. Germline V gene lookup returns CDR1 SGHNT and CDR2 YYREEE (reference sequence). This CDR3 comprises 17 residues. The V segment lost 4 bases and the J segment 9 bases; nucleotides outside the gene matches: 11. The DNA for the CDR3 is TGTGCCAGCAGCCAAGGTGCCGGGACAGGGGGCATTTCACCCCTCCACTTT. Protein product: CASSQGAGTGGISPLHF.

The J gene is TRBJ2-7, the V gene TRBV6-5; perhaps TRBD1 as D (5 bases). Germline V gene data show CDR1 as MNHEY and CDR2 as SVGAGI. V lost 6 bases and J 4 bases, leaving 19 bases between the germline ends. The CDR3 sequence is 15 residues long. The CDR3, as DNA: TGTGCCAGCAGCAAGCCAGGGATCGTCGGATACGAGCAGTACTTC. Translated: CASSKPGIVGYEQYF.

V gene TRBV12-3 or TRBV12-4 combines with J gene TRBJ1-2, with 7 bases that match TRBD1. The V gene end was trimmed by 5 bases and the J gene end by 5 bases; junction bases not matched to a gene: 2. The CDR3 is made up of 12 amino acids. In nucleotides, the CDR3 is TGTGCCAGCAGTGCAGGGGGATATGGCTACACCTTC. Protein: CASSAGGYGYTF.

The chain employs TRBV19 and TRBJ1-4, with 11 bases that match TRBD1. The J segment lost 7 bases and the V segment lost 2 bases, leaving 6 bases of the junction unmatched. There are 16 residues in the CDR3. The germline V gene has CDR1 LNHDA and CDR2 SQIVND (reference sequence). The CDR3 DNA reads TGTGCCAGTAGTATATCGGCCGGGACAGGGGGTGAAAAACTGTTTTTT. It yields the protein CASSISAGTGGEKLFF.

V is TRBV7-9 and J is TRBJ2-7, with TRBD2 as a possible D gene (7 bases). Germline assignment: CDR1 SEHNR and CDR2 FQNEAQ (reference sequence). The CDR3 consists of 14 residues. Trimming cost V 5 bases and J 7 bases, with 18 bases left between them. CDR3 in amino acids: CASSGLAGAVEQYF. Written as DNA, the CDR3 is TGTGCCAGCAGCGGGCTGGCGGGGGCTGTGGAGCAGTACTTC.

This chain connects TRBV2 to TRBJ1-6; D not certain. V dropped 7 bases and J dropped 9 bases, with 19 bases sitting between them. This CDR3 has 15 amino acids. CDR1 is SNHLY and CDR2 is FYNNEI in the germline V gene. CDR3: CASIRPTYSGSPLHF. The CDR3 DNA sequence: TGTGCCAGCATCCGACCTACTTATTCAGGTTCACCCCTCCACTTT.